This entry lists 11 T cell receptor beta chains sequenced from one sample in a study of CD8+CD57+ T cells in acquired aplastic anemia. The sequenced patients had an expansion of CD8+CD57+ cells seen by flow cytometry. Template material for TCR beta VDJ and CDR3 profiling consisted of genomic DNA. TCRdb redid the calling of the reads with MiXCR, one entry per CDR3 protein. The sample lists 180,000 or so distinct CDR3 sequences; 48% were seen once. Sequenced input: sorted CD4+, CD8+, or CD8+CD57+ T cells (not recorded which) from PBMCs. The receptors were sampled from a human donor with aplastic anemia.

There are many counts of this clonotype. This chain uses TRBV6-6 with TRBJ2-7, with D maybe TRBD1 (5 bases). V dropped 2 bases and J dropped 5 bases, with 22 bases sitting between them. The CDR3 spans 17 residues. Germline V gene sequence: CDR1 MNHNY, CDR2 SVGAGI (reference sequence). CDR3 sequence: CASSYVLTAGLSHEQYF. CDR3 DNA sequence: TGTGCCAGCAGTTACGTTTTAACGGCAGGGCTTTCCCACGAGCAGTACTTC.

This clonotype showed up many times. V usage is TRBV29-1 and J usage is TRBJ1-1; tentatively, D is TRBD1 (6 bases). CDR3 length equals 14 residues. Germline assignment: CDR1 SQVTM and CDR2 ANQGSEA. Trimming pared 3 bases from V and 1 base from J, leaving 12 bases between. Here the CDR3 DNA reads TGCAGCGTTGATTCCCAGGGGAAGAACACTGAAGCTTTCTTT. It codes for CSVDSQGKNTEAFF.

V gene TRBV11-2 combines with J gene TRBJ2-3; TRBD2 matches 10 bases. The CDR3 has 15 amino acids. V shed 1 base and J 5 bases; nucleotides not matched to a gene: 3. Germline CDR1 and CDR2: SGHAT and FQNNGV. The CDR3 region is CASSLGAGGRDTQYF. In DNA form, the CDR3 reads TGTGCCAGCAGCTTAGGAGCGGGGGGGCGAGATACGCAGTATTTT.

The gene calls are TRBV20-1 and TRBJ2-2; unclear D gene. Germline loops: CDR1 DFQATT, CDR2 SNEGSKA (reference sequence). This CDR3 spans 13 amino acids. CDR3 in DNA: TGCAGCTTGGGTGGGTCTGGCACCGGGGAGCTGTTTTTT. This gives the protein CSLGGSGTGELFF.

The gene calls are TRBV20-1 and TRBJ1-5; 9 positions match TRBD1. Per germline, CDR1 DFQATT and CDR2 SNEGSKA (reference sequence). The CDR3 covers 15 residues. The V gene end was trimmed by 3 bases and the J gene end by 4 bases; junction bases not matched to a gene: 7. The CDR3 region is CSASYGQGQNQPQHF. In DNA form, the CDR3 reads TGCAGTGCTAGTTACGGACAGGGGCAAAATCAGCCCCAGCATTTT.

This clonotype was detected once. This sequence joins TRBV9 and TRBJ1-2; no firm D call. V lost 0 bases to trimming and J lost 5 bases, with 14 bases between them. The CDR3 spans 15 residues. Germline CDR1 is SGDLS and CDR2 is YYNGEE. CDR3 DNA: TGTGCCAGCAGCGTAGGGTCTGGGTACTCTTATGGCTACACCTTC. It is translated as CASSVGSGYSYGYTF.

CDR3 protein: CASSLEGYEQFF. The DNA for the CDR3 is TGCGCCAGCAGCTTGGAGGGGTATGAGCAGTTCTTC. This chain uses TRBV5-1 with TRBJ2-1; maybe TRBD1 (5 bases). CDR1 is SGHRS, CDR2 YFSETQ, per germline. This CDR3 has 12 amino acids. The V gene lost 0 bases and the J gene lost 8 bases, with 6 bases spanning the gap.

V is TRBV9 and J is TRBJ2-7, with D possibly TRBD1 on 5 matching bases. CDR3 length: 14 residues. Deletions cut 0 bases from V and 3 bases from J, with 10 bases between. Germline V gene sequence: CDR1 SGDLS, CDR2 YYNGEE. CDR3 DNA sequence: TGTGCCAGCAGCGTAGCGGCAGGGAACTACGAGCAGTACTTC. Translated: CASSVAAGNYEQYF. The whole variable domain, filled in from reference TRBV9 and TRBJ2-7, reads DSGVTQTPKHLITATGQRVTLRCSPRSGDLSVYWYQQSLDQGLQFLIQYYNGEERAKGNILERFSAQQFPDLHSELNLSSLELGDSALYFCASSVAAGNYEQYFGPGTRLTVT.

The CDR3 region has the DNA TGTGCCAGCAGCTTAGAGCTAGCGGGCTACGAGCAGTACTTC. This encodes CASSLELAGYEQYF. The genes are TRBV7-9 and TRBJ2-7; TRBD2 matches at 8 bases. V lost 1 base to trimming and J lost 3 bases; unmatched junction nucleotides: 2. The CDR3 consists of 14 residues. CDR1 and CDR2 (germline): SEHNR, FQNEAQ (reference sequence).

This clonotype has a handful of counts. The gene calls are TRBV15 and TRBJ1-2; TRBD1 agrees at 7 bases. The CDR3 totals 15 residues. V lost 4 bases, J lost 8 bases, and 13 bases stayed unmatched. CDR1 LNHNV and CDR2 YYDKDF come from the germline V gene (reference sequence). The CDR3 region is CATSNLLDRVEGYTF. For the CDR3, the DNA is TGTGCCACCAGCAACCTCCTAGACAGGGTGGAAGGCTACACCTTC.

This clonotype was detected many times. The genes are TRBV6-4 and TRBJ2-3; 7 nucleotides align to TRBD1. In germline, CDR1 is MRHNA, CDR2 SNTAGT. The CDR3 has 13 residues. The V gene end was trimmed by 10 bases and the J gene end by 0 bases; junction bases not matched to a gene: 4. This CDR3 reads CATRGSSTDTQYF. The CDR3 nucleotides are TGTGCCACCAGGGGGTCTAGCACAGATACGCAGTATTTT.